This is a list of T cell receptor beta chains from one sample in a study of blood T cells in healthy people across ages. TCRdb itself ran the 5' RACE reads through MiXCR, one entry per CDR3 protein. The data hold 380,000 or so distinct CDR3 sequences, with about 49% observed a single time. Input material: blood. The receptors derive from a man in his sixties in good health. Both conserved end residues are part of each CDR3.

J gene,V gene,CDR3 protein
TRBJ1-1,TRBV28,CASRLQGNTEAFF
.,TRBV5-1,CASSPLAGGPSYNEQYF
TRBJ2-7,TRBV10-3,CATQQGVGYEQYF
TRBJ2-1,TRBV5-8,CASSLVGKQFF
TRBJ2-6,TRBV12-3/TRBV12-4,CASSLAGLTGANVLTF
TRBJ2-7,TRBV28,CASSSQGGGYEQYF
TRBJ1-4,TRBV28,CASEGAEKLFF
TRBJ2-7,TRBV7-9,CASQRGEAYEQYF
TRBJ2-5,TRBV7-2,CASSHRALSETQYF
TRBJ2-7,TRBV20-1,CSARGRGGEQYF
TRBJ2-5,TRBV7-2,CASSLEGPGGNNEQYF
TRBJ2-5,TRBV6-5,CASTATRTGGIETQYF
TRBJ2-1,TRBV2,CASSEWYNEQFF
TRBJ1-1,TRBV6-6,CASSYGGQNTEAFF
TRBJ2-1,TRBV7-8,CASSSSTLAASYNEQFF
TRBJ1-2,TRBV7-9,CASSLDFRTGDGYTF
TRBJ2-5,TRBV5-4,CASSPGGGKETQYF
.,TRBV20-1,CSARGAGDLYEQYF
TRBJ1-2,TRBV5-1,CASSPVGDYGYTF
TRBJ1-2,TRBV27,CASSLSGQGNGYTF
TRBJ2-2,TRBV12-3/TRBV12-4,CASSFNRGRGELFF
TRBJ2-5,TRBV12-3/TRBV12-4,CASTLRANYNEQYF
TRBJ1-1,TRBV24-1,CATSSDGPNTEAFF
TRBJ1-6,TRBV12-3/TRBV12-4,CASSSSNSPLHF
TRBJ2-4,TRBV7-9,CASSSLSTGWEVKNIQYF
TRBJ2-7,TRBV7-2,CASSPGKGAGGEQYF
TRBJ2-6,TRBV7-8,CASSLDRVRISGANVLTF
TRBJ2-3,TRBV9,CASSVGGGTTDTQYF
TRBJ1-1,TRBV29-1,CSAVRTGGLVTEAFF
TRBJ1-2,TRBV19,CASSMTGTGIYGYTF
TRBJ2-7,TRBV25-1,CASSGFYEQYF
TRBJ2-7,TRBV4-3,CASSQGGRTHEQYF
TRBJ2-3,TRBV7-2,CASSLGEAPTHTQYF
TRBJ1-1,TRBV12-3/TRBV12-4,CASSLGIGGRTEAFF
TRBJ1-2,TRBV27,CASKGTGWLKGYTF
TRBJ1-6,TRBV20-1,CSARDPRSSYNSPLHF
TRBJ2-3,TRBV3-1,CASSQEVAGGAGTQYF
TRBJ2-2,TRBV4-1,CASSLFSGRNTGELFF
TRBJ2-5,TRBV4-2,CASSQEGTSGPKTQYF
.,TRBV28,CASGQVRYEQYF
TRBJ1-1,TRBV29-1,CSVEELGGGTEAFF
TRBJ2-1,TRBV7-9,CASSFRSGTGDNEQFF
TRBJ2-1,TRBV12-3/TRBV12-4,CASSLVREHNEQFF
TRBJ2-1,TRBV6-2/TRBV6-3,CASSYGGLNVDNEQFF
.,TRBV4-1,CASSPAGTSTYEQYF
TRBJ2-4,TRBV12-3/TRBV12-4,CASRGDRGHPQENIQYF
TRBJ2-5,TRBV7-3,CASSASGRGETQYF
.,TRBV20-1,CSTGTGVTETQYF
TRBJ2-1,TRBV4-3,CASSLYGTSGRSSYNEQFF
.,TRBV3-1,CASSLKGGSETQYF